The 18 T cell receptor beta chains reported below all come from one sample, sequenced in a study of blood T cell repertoires in COVID-19. The assay was immunoSEQ multiplex PCR, and TCRdb's table has in-frame clones only and misses some. The sample lists around 320,000 clones; roughly nine tenths were seen once. Sequences were obtained from peripheral blood. The receptors stem from a man aged 18 to 35 with active or convalescent COVID-19.

V and J are TRBV7-9 and TRBJ1-4, with 10 bases matching TRBD1. Germline CDR1 and CDR2: SEHNR and FQNEAQ (reference sequence). This CDR3 region has 17 residues. J lost 4 bases, V lost 4 bases, and 9 bases had no gene match. The CDR3 nucleotides are TGTGCCAGCAGCTCCGCCGGGACAGGGGACTATAATGAAAAACTGTTTTTT. Its translation: CASSSAGTGDYNEKLFF.

The gene calls are TRBV5-6 and TRBJ2-1; 7 bases are a match to TRBD2. This CDR3 has 14 residues. Germline values: CDR1 SGHDT, CDR2 YYEEEE. Trimming took 0 bases from V and 9 from J; bases not matched to a gene: 6. CDR3 DNA sequence: TGTGCCAGCAGCTTGGGACTAGCCGTCAGTGAGCAGTTCTTC. It yields the protein CASSLGLAVSEQFF.

V is TRBV5-6 and J is TRBJ1-2; D not resolved. V lost 4 bases, J lost 4 bases, and 17 bases lay in between. This CDR3 has 15 residues. CDR1 is SGHDT, CDR2 YYEEEE, per germline. In DNA form, the CDR3 reads TGTGCCAGCAGCGTTCGACACGGGATCGCCTATGGCTACACCTTC. It yields the protein CASSVRHGIAYGYTF.

The chain joins TRBV5-1 to TRBJ2-7, with 8 positions matching TRBD2. The CDR3 extends over 13 amino acids. CDR1 SGHRS and CDR2 YFSETQ come from the germline V gene. With V trimmed by 4 bases and J by 6 bases, 6 bases remained unmatched. CDR3 coding DNA: TGCGCCAGCAGCCCACAACTAGCGGTCGAGCAGTACTTC. Protein product: CASSPQLAVEQYF.

The V gene is TRBV27, the J gene TRBJ2-1; D is uncertain. The CDR3 covers 15 residues. Germline CDR1 and CDR2: MNHEY and SMNVEV (reference sequence). V shed 0 bases and J shed 5 bases, with 11 bases lying between them. The CDR3 spells CASSLSPRGHNEQFF. The CDR3 coding sequence is TGTGCCAGCAGTTTATCGCCCCGAGGCCACAATGAGCAGTTCTTC.

The J gene is TRBJ2-7, the V gene TRBV11-3, with 10 bases aligning to TRBD1. CDR3 length equals 15 residues. Looked up from germline, CDR1 is SGHNT and CDR2 is YENEEA. The junction had 9 bases not matched to a gene; V was cut back by 6 bases and J by 4 bases. CDR3 in DNA: TGTGCCAGCAGTATGAACCGGGACAGGGGATACGAGCAGTACTTC. Its translation is CASSMNRDRGYEQYF.

The chain uses TRBV7-8 and TRBJ2-1, with TRBD2 identical over 8 bases. The CDR3 has 14 residues. V lost 3 bases and J lost 8; bases outside the gene matches: 6. Germline lookup yields CDR1 SGHVS and CDR2 FQNEAQ. CDR3 coding DNA: TGTGCCAGCAGCTTGGAGAGCGGGAGTCATGAGCAGTTCTTC. It encodes CASSLESGSHEQFF.

CDR3 loop: CSVRSGPSGYTF. In DNA, the CDR3 is TGCAGCGTTCGGTCAGGGCCCTCGGGCTACACCTTC. The V and J genes are TRBV29-1 and TRBJ1-2, with a tentative D call TRBD1 (5 bases). Germline V gene data show CDR1 as SQVTM and CDR2 as ANQGSEA. Trimming removed 5 bases at V and 8 bases at J, with 15 bases between. This CDR3 comprises 12 residues.

The J gene is TRBJ2-7, the V gene TRBV29-1, with D perhaps TRBD1 (6 bases). Germline CDR1 SQVTM, CDR2 ANQGSEA. The CDR3 sequence is 12 residues long. The germline V and J ends were trimmed by 3 bases and 4 bases, with 10 bases remaining between them. CDR3 loop: CSVDIQGYEQYF. The CDR3 coding sequence is TGCAGCGTTGATATCCAGGGGTACGAGCAGTACTTC.

The V and J genes are TRBV28 and TRBJ2-1; TRBD1 is a possible D gene (5 bases). Trimming cost V 1 base and J 4 bases, with 11 bases left between them. The CDR3 contains 15 residues. Per the germline V gene, CDR1 is MDHEN and CDR2 is SYDVKM. In nucleotides, the CDR3 is TGTGCCAGCAGTTTATATTCGGACATATACAATGAGCAGTTCTTC. Translating it yields CASSLYSDIYNEQFF.

This rearrangement joins TRBV7-9 to TRBJ2-7; 8 nucleotides line up with TRBD2. Germline loops: CDR1 SEHNR, CDR2 FQNEAQ (reference sequence). Trimming cost V 5 bases and J 0 bases; bases outside gene matches: 6. The CDR3 sequence is 15 residues long. The CDR3 region has the DNA TGTGCCAGCAGCCCCGGGGGGGAACTCTCCTACGAGCAGTACTTC. Translating it yields CASSPGGELSYEQYF.

The genes are TRBV5-1 and TRBJ1-2, with D unresolved. Germline CDR1 is SGHRS and CDR2 is YFSETQ. This CDR3 is 14 amino acids long. V dropped 0 bases and J dropped 6 bases, with 12 bases sitting between them. Written as DNA, the CDR3 is TGCGCCAGCAGCTTGGTCAACTTCGTAGATGGCTACACCTTC. It translates to CASSLVNFVDGYTF.

The chain couples TRBV3-1 (or the pseudogene TRBV3-2) to TRBJ1-1, with D possibly TRBD1 on 5 matching bases. The CDR3 length is 17 residues. Deletions cut 3 bases from V and 2 bases from J, with 19 bases between. CDR1 is LGHDT, CDR2 YNNKEL, per germline (reference sequence). The CDR3: CASSHWGNLGTNTEAFF. CDR3 bases: TGTGCCAGCAGCCACTGGGGCAACTTGGGAACAAACACTGAAGCTTTCTTT.

V gene TRBV7-6 combines with J gene TRBJ2-2, with TRBD1 matching 8 bases. The junction had 2 bases not matched to a gene; V was cut back by 5 bases and J by 0 bases. CDR3 length equals 15 residues. Germline CDR1 is SGHVS and CDR2 is FNYEAQ. The CDR3 here is CASSVRGPNTGELFF. As DNA, the CDR3 is TGTGCCAGCAGCGTCAGGGGGCCGAACACCGGGGAGCTGTTTTTT.

This clone has only a few counts. J is TRBJ1-4 and V is TRBV28; no clear D. Deletions cut 7 bases from V and 1 base from J, with 22 bases between. The CDR3 extends over 18 amino acids. CDR1 is MDHEN, CDR2 SYDVKM, per germline. The CDR3 coding sequence is TGTGCCAGCATCCAGGCGGGCTTAGGGAGGGTAACTAATGAAAAACTGTTTTTT. Encoded protein: CASIQAGLGRVTNEKLFF.

V gene TRBV11-2 combines with J gene TRBJ1-3; 11 bases agree with TRBD1. The CDR3 consists of 17 residues. V shed 5 bases and J 0 bases; nucleotides not matched to a gene: 6. CDR1 and CDR2 (germline): SGHAT, FQNNGV. CDR3 sequence (DNA): TGTGCCAGCAGCCGGACAGGGGGCCTAAACTCTGGAAACACCATATATTTT. Encoded protein: CASSRTGGLNSGNTIYF.

The V and J genes are TRBV28 and TRBJ2-3; D is perhaps TRBD2 (7 bases). The CDR3 consists of 15 residues. The germline CDR1 and CDR2 sequences are MDHEN and SYDVKM. Trimming took off 3 bases at V and 1 base at J, with 11 bases between the two ends. The CDR3: CASSFGGRGTDTQYF. The CDR3 DNA reads as TGTGCCAGCAGTTTCGGGGGGCGCGGCACAGATACGCAGTATTTT.

CDR3 sequence: CASSQAPERVETQYF. CDR3 nucleotides: TGTGCCAGCAGCCAGGCCCCCGAGAGGGTAGAGACCCAGTACTTC. The chain links TRBV3-1 (or the pseudogene TRBV3-2) to TRBJ2-5, with D tentatively TRBD2 (5 bases). Germline V lookup: CDR1 LGHDT, CDR2 YNNKEL (reference sequence). V was cut by 3 bases and J by 4 bases, with 15 bases left in between. CDR3 size: 15 residues.